This entry describes one TCR beta chain. Its antigen is currently unknown. Following a re-call of the 5' RACE reads, TCRdb has one entry per CDR3 protein and lacks DNA. Its table records roughly 300,000 distinct CDR3 sequences. Blood samples measuring roughly 2.3 ml were taken per donor. The CDR3 has 15 amino acids. Germline V gene sequence: CDR1 LGHDT, CDR2 YNNKEL (reference sequence). This sample stems from a study of monozygotic twins with inflammatory bowel disease. The study's findings and limits: A distinction between different T cell subtypes was not possible. Relative to healthy twins, IBD patients had fewer clonotypes in common with others, a gap that was especially apparent with disease activity. Whereas healthy co-twins had higher TCRbeta diversity (inverse Simpson), IBD patients had lower diversity.

The chain employs TRBV3-1 and TRBJ2-7; TCRdb proposes TRBD1, but this gene call is untestable without DNA. Sequences were obtained from blood. The TCR was taken from a human donor with ulcerative colitis or Crohn's disease, or a healthy co-twin of an affected twin (not recorded which). The CDR3 is CASSPTGATPYEQYF.